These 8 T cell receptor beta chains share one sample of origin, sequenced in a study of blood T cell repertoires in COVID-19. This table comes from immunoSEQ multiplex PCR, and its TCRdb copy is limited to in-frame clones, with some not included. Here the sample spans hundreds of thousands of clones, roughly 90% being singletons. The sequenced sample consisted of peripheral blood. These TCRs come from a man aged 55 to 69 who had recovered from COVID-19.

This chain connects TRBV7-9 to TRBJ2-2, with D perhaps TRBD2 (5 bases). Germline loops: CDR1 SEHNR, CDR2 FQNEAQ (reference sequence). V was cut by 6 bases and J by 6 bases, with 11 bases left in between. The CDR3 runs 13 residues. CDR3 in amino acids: CASRRAGAGELFF. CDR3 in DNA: TGTGCCAGCAGGAGGGCAGGAGCCGGGGAGCTGTTTTTT.

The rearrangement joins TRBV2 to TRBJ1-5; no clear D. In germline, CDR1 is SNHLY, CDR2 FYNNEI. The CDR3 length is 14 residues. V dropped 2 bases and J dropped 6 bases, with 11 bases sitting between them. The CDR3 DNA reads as TGTGCCAGCAGTGAAAGGCCAGGAGGTCAGCCCCAGCATTTT. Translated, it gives CASSERPGGQPQHF.

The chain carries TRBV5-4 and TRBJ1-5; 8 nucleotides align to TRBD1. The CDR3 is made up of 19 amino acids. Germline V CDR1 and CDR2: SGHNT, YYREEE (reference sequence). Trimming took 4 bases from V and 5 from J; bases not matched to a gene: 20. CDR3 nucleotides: TGTGCCAGCAGCCTGCCTGGACAGGGCCAAAGGGGGTCATATCAGCCCCAGCATTTT. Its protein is CASSLPGQGQRGSYQPQHF.

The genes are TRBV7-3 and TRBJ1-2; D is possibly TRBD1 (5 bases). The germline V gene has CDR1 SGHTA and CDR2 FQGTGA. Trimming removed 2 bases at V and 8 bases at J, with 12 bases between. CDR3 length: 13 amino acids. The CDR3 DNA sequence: TGTGCCAGCAGCTTAGATCCACAGGCGGGCTACACCTTC. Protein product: CASSLDPQAGYTF.

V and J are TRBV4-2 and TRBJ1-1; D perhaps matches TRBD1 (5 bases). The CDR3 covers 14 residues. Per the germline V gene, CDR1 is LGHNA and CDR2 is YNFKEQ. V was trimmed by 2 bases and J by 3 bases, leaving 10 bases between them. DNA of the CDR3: TGTGCCAGCAGCCAACCGACAGAATACACTGAAGCTTTCTTT. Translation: CASSQPTEYTEAFF.

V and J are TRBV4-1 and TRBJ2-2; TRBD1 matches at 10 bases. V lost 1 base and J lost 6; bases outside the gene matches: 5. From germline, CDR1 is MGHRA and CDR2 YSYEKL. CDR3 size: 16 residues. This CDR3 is CASSQVGTGAAGELFF. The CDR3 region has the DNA TGCGCCAGCAGCCAAGTAGGGACAGGGGCCGCCGGGGAGCTGTTTTTT.

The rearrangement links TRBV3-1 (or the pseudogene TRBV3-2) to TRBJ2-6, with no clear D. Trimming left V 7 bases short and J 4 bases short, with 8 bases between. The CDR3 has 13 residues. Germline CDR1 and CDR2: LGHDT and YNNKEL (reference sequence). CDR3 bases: TGTGCCAGCACTCGGTTGGGGGCCAACGTCCTGACTTTC. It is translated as CASTRLGANVLTF.

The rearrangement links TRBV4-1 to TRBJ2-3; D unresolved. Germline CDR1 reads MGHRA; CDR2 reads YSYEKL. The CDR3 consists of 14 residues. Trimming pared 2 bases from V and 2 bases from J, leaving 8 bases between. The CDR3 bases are TGCGCCAGCAGCCAATTCTTTATCACAGATACGCAGTATTTT. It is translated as CASSQFFITDTQYF.